This entry describes one TCR beta chain. Antigen: not known. The sample comes from a study of glioma-infiltrating T cells after dendritic cell vaccination. The study's findings and limits: Few patients contributed both blood and tumor specimens. Longer survival after dendritic cell vaccination followed higher pretreatment TIL content.

The time point is: after dendritic cell vaccination, including at tumor progression/relapse. The CDR3 loop spans 12 amino acids. V was clipped by 6 bases and J by 1 base, with 7 bases between them. CDR1 and CDR2 from the germline V gene are MNHEY and SMNVEV (reference sequence). Clones were sequenced by immunoSEQ multiplex PCR, and TCRdb holds only the in-frame ones, with some missing. Of over 65,000 clones in the sample, 85% were seen once. The chain carries TRBV27 and TRBJ2-7, with unresolved D. The source material was blood, sampled after dendritic cell vaccination. This receptor was identified in a human donor with glioblastoma. CDR3 in amino acids: CASSLPSYEQYF. Written as DNA, the CDR3 is TGTGCCAGCAGCTTACCGTCCTACGAGCAGTACTTC.